Listed below are T cell receptor beta chains from one sample, sequenced in a study of response to subunit inactivated influenza vaccine. TCRdb reprocessed the RT-PCR reads with MiXCR, giving one entry per CDR3 protein. This repertoire shows about 620,000 distinct CDR3 sequences, 12% found once; its top ten account for roughly a tenth. The sequencing here drew on PBMCs from blood, taken on the day of vaccination. The receptors shown here come from a man in his forties or fifties who received an inactivated influenza vaccine. Each CDR3 is given with its conserved first and last residue. D genes are given only for firm matches. Size tells how often a clone was seen (once, few, many) or the class of an expanded clone, and some rows leave it out.

j_call,d_call,clone_size,v_call,cdr3_nt,cdr3_aa
TRBJ2-7,TRBD1,few,TRBV5-1,TGCGCCAGCACAGAGACAGGGCGAACTTACGAGCAGTACTTC,CASTETGRTYEQYF
TRBJ2-7,TRBD1,.,TRBV7-2,TGTGCCAGCAGCCCCTGGACGACAGGGCCGGAAAAGTACTTC,CASSPWTTGPEKYF
TRBJ2-1,.,many,TRBV15,TGTGCCACCAGCCTCTCGGACTTTTACAATGAGCAGTTCTTC,CATSLSDFYNEQFF
TRBJ2-1,TRBD1,few,TRBV9,TGTGCCAGCAGCGTAGTACAGGGGTCCTACAATGAGCAGTTCTTC,CASSVVQGSYNEQFF
TRBJ1-5,.,few,TRBV6-2/TRBV6-3,TGTGCCAGCAGTTACACGGGGGGCGCGTATCAGCCCCAGCATTTT,CASSYTGGAYQPQHF
TRBJ2-3,TRBD1,few,TRBV11-1,TGTGCCAGCAGCTTAGCCGGACAGGGGGTGGTAGATCCTTCCAACACAGATACGCAGTATTTT,CASSLAGQGVVDPSNTDTQYF
TRBJ2-1,.,few,TRBV4-3,TGCGCCAGCAGCCAAGAAGCGGATAGCTCCTACAATGAGCAGTTCTTC,CASSQEADSSYNEQFF
TRBJ2-3,.,many,TRBV12-3/TRBV12-4,TGTGCCAGCCTAACCGGGGTCCCACATGGGGATACGCAGTATTTT,CASLTGVPHGDTQYF
TRBJ1-5,.,many,TRBV4-1,TGCGCCAGCAGCCCCGGGGGCTTTGAGCGGGACAAGCATTTT,CASSPGGFERDKHF
TRBJ1-5,.,.,TRBV10-1,TGCGCCAGCAGTGAGGGGGCCGGCCAGCCCCAGCATTTT,CASSEGAGQPQHF
TRBJ2-5,.,few,TRBV5-1,TGCGCCAGCAGCTTGGATAAGGAGACCCAGTACTTC,CASSLDKETQYF
TRBJ2-1,TRBD2,many,TRBV28,TGTGCCAGCAGTAACTTGGGACTATCACCCAATGAGCAGTTCTTC,CASSNLGLSPNEQFF
TRBJ1-2,.,.,TRBV7-2,TGTGCCAGCAGCCCTCAGTTCGGAAGGCAGGGTAACAATGGCTACACCTTC,CASSPQFGRQGNNGYTF
TRBJ2-7,TRBD1,many,TRBV5-1,TGCGCCAGCAGCTTGACGACAGGGCAGATCTACGAGCAGTACTTC,CASSLTTGQIYEQYF
TRBJ2-4,TRBD1,few,TRBV7-2,TGTGCCAGCAGAGGACAGGGGGAAAACATTCAGTACTTC,CASRGQGENIQYF
TRBJ1-6,.,few,TRBV10-3,TGTGCCATCAGTACCGGGACCGAAAATTCACCCCTCCACTTT,CAISTGTENSPLHF
TRBJ2-5,.,.,TRBV5-1,TGCGCCAGCAGCTTCACAGGGCAAGAGACCCAGCACTTC,CASSFTGQETQHF
TRBJ2-1,TRBD1,few,TRBV5-4,TGTGCCAGCAGCACAGGACAGGGGGCGCGAAATGAGCAGTTCTTC,CASSTGQGARNEQFF
TRBJ2-2,TRBD2,.,TRBV28,TGTGCCAGCAGATCAGCCACCTCCGGGACTAGCGTCCCCGGGGAGCTGTTTTTT,CASRSATSGTSVPGELFF
TRBJ2-7,.,few,TRBV3-1,TGTGCCAGCAGCCAAGATTACGGGACCGCTAATCACGAGCAGTACTTC,CASSQDYGTANHEQYF
TRBJ2-1,.,.,TRBV5-8,TGTGCCAGCAGCTTGCCCCGGATCAATGAGCAGTTCTTC,CASSLPRINEQFF
TRBJ1-3,.,few,TRBV6-5,TGTGCCAGCAGTTACTCATCAGGGAGCTCTGGAAACACCATATATTTT,CASSYSSGSSGNTIYF
TRBJ2-1,.,few,TRBV5-5,TGTGCCACCGACCTTCGACCCGCCGGGAATGAGCAGTTCTTC,CATDLRPAGNEQFF
TRBJ2-3,TRBD2,few,TRBV20-1,TGCAGTGCTATGAACTTGCGGGAGGGCCGCACAGATACGCAGTATTTT,CSAMNLREGRTDTQYF